The clone carrying this T cell receptor (beta chain) showed up just once. These data belong to a study of blood T cell repertoires in COVID-19. As for the study in general: Samples taken during acute and convalescent COVID-19 were collected in the United States, Italy and Spain.

Assay used: immunoSEQ multiplex PCR; TCRdb lists only in-frame clones, some missing. Seen here are 360,000 or so clones, nearly 90% observed once, and the top ten hold around 1.7%. The germline gives CDR1 LNHNV, CDR2 YYDKDF (reference sequence). The CDR3 covers 16 residues. V was clipped by 0 bases and J by 7 bases; unmatched bases: 6. This chain links TRBV15 with TRBJ1-4, with 9 bases that match TRBD1. This receptor was taken from a woman in her twenties or thirties who had recovered from COVID-19. The sequenced material came from PBMCs or T cells enriched from blood (not recorded which). This CDR3 is CATSRDLGQGFEKLFF. The CDR3 bases are TGTGCCACCAGCAGAGATCTGGGACAGGGATTTGAAAAACTGTTTTTT.